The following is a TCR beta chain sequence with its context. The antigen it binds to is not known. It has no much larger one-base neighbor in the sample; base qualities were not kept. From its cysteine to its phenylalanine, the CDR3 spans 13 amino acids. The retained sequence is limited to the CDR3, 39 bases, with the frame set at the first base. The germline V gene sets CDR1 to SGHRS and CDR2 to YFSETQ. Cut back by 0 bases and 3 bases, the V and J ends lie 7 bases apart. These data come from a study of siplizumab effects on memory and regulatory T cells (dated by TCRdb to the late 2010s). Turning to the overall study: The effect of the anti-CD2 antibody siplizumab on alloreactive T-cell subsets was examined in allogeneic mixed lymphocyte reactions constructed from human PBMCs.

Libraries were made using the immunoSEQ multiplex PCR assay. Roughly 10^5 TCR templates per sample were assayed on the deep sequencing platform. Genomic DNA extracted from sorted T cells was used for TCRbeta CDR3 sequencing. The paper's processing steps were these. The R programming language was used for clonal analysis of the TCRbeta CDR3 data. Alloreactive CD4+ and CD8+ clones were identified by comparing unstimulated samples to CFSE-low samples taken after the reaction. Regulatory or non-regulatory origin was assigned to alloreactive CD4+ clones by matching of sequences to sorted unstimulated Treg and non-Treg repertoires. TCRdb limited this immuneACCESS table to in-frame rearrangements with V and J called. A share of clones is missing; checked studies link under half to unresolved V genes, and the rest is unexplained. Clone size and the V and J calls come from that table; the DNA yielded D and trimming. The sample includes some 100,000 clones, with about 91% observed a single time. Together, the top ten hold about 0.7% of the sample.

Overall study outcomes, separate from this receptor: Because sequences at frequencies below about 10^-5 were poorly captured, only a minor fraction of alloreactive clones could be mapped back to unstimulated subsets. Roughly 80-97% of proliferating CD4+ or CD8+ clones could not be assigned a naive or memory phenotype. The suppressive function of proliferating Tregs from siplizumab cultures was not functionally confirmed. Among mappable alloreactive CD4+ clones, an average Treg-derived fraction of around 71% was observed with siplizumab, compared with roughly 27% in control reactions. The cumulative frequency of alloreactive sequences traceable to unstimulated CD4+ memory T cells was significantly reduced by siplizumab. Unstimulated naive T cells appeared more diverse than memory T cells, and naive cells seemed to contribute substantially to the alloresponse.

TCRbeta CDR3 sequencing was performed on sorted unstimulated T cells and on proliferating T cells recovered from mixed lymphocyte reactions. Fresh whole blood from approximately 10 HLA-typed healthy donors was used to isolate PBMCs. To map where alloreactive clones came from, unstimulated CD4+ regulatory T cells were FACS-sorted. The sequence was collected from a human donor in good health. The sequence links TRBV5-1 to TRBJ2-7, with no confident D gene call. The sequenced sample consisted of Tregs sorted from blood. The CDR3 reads CASSLDRVYEQYF. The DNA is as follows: TGCGCCAGCAGCTTGGATAGGGTCTACGAGCAGTACTTC. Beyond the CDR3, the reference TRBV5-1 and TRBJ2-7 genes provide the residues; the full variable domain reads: KAGVTQTPRYLIKTRGQQVTLSCSPISGHRSVSWYQQTPGQGLQFLFEYFSETQRNKGNFPGRFSGRQFSNSRSEMNVSTLELGDSALYLCASSLDRVYEQYFGPGTRLTVT.